This T cell receptor beta chain was sequenced in a study of tumor-infiltrating lymphocytes in oesophageal squamous cell carcinoma. The CDR3 contains 15 residues. From germline, CDR1 is SGHTA and CDR2 FQGNSA. TCRdb itself ran the PCR reads through MiXCR, one entry per CDR3 protein. Of about 15,000 distinct CDR3 sequences listed, roughly 50% are singletons. The chain has TRBV7-2 and TRBJ2-1, with TRBD2 matching 7 bases. The J call may be in error: the DNA end matches TRBJ2-7 better. The origin of this receptor is a male donor with esophageal squamous cell carcinoma. Sample: esophageal tumor tissue. Written as DNA, the CDR3 is TGTGCCAGCAGCTCCCCAGCGGGAAACTCCTACGAGCAGTACTTC. This gives the protein CASSSPAGNSYEQYF.